This TCR beta chain is drawn from a study of shared clonotypes between healthy human individuals. Regarding this clone: Its antigen is unknown.

Clones were sequenced by immunoSEQ multiplex PCR, and TCRdb holds only the in-frame ones, with some missing. The repertoire holds over a million clones, with around 82% as singletons. The V end lost 2 bases, the J end lost 6 bases, and 14 bases lay between the germline ends. CDR3 length: 15 amino acids. The germline V gene has CDR1 SGHTA and CDR2 FQGNSA. Study results and caveats: In general, naive subsets displayed greater estimated richness than memory subsets did. Investigators collected only blood, and repertoires in tissues likely differ. Clonotype sharing among donors was expected to depend on sequencing depth.

Sequencing was carried out using memory CD4+ T cells from PBMCs. The subset was: CD45RA-negative fraction. This rearrangement joins TRBV7-2 to TRBJ1-5; D gene uncertain. This TCR came from a young man in good health. Some clones in this sample may be carry-over from other donors' samples. CDR3 sequence: CASSLMRVEGQPQHF. In DNA, the CDR3 is TGTGCCAGCAGCTTAATGCGAGTAGAGGGTCAGCCCCAGCATTTT.